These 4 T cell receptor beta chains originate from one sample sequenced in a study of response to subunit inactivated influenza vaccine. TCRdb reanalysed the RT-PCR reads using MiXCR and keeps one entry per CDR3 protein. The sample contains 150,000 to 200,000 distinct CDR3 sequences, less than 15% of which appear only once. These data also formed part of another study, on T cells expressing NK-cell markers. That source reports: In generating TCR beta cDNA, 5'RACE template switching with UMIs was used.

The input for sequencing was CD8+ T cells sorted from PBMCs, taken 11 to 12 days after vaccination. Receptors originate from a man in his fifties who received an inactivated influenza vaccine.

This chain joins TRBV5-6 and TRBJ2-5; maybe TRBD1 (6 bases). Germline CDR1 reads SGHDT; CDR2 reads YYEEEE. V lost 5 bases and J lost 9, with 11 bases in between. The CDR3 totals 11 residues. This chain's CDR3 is CASRSQGAQYF. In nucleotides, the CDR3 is TGTGCCAGCAGATCACAGGGAGCCCAGTACTTC.

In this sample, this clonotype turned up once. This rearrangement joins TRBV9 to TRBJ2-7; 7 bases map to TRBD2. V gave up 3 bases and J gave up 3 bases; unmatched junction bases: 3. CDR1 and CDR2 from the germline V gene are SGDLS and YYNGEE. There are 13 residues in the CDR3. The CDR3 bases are TGTGCCAGCAGCGACCCTAGCGGCTACGAGCAGTACTTC. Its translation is CASSDPSGYEQYF.

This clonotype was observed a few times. CDR3 nucleotides: TGCAGTGCTAGGGACGGACCACGGGGCGGCTACGAGCAGTACTTC. This encodes CSARDGPRGGYEQYF. This rearrangement joins TRBV20-1 to TRBJ2-7; D possibly matches TRBD1 or TRBD2 (5 bases each). The CDR3 is 15 amino acids. Germline loops: CDR1 DFQATT, CDR2 SNEGSKA (reference sequence). V dropped 3 bases and J dropped 3 bases, with 18 bases sitting between them.

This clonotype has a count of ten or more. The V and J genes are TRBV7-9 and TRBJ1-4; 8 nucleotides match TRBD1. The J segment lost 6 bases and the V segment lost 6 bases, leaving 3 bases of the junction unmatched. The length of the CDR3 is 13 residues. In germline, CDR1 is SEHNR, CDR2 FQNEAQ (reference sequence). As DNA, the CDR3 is TGTGCCAGCAGAGGACAGGGTGATGAAAAACTGTTTTTT. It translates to CASRGQGDEKLFF.